What follows are 24 T cell receptor beta chains derived from one specimen sequenced in a study of blood T cells in healthy people across ages (dated by TCRdb to between 2014 and 2016). The library was built by means of 5' RACE. Sequencing took place on an Illumina HiSeq 2500. A second PCR of roughly 7 to 11 cycles was performed with a sample-barcoded 5' primer and a J-beta primer mix. Through fastp at Q25 and MiXCR, TCRdb rebuilt clones from the public reads, retaining in-frame beta chains. Records with the same CDR3 protein are collapsed into one entry carrying the most frequent genes and DNA. Recorded for this sample are hundreds of thousands of distinct CDR3 sequences; roughly half of them occurred a single time. The ten largest account for roughly 14% of the sample. Sequences were obtained from blood. The receptors stem from an elderly woman in good health.

This clonotype occurred a few times. This chain joins TRBV29-1 and TRBJ2-3; TRBD1 agrees at 8 bases. The CDR3 covers 14 residues. Germline loops: CDR1 SQVTM, CDR2 ANQGSEA. Losses at the gene ends were 7 bases for V and 4 bases for J; bases not matched to a gene: 10. The CDR3 is CSGRDRPVSDTQYF. CDR3 in DNA: TGCAGCGGACGGGACAGGCCAGTCTCAGATACGCAGTATTTT.

J is TRBJ2-7 and V is TRBV21-1; the D call of TRBD2 is as the table states it, not checked on the DNA. Near its end, the DNA agrees better with TRBJ2-5, so the J call may be wrong. TRBV21-1 is listed as a pseudogene. CDR3 length: 17 amino acids. The DNA for the CDR3 is TGTGCCAGCAGCATTTCCCCGGGACTAGCTTTTGGGGAGACCCAGTACTTC. Amino acids: CASSISPGLAFGETQYF.

The chain employs TRBV20-1 and TRBJ1-2; 7 bases match TRBD1. The CDR3 contains 13 residues. Germline lookup yields CDR1 DFQATT and CDR2 SNEGSKA (reference sequence). The trim removed 3 bases at V and 7 bases at J, leaving 8 bases unmatched. CDR3 loop: CSARTQGERGYTF. In nucleotides, the CDR3 is TGCAGTGCTAGGACCCAGGGGGAACGTGGCTACACCTTC.

This clonotype appeared once. The chain has TRBV29-1 and TRBJ2-5; maybe TRBD1 (5 bases). Between the trimmed V and J ends, which lost 0 bases and 6 bases, there was a span of 8 bases. The CDR3 length is 12 residues. The germline CDR1 and CDR2 sequences are SQVTM and ANQGSEA. CDR3 bases: TGCAGCGTTGAAGACAGGGTAAAGACCCAGTACTTC. It codes for CSVEDRVKTQYF.

This chain joins TRBV3-1 and TRBJ1-2, with 7 positions matching TRBD1. Germline V lookup: CDR1 LGHDT, CDR2 YNNKEL (reference sequence). The CDR3 has 16 residues. Trimming removed 3 bases from V and 2 bases from J; junction bases left unmatched: 9. CDR3 sequence: CASSHQTGAGNYGYTF. CDR3 nucleotide sequence: TGTGCCAGCAGCCACCAAACAGGGGCCGGAAACTATGGCTACACCTTC.

This rearrangement joins TRBV7-2 to TRBJ2-7; a weak D match, TRBD1 (5 bases). Trimming removed 2 bases from V and 3 bases from J, with 11 bases in between. CDR3 length: 14 amino acids. Germline values: CDR1 SGHTA, CDR2 FQGNSA. CDR3 nucleotide sequence: TGTGCCAGCAGCTTAAAGGGGTCGGTCTACGAGCAGTACTTC. It is translated as CASSLKGSVYEQYF.

This chain uses TRBV5-1 with TRBJ2-1, with a weak D call TRBD2 (5 bases). The CDR3 is 12 amino acids. V lost 8 bases, J lost 6 bases, and 12 bases lay in between. Germline V gene sequence: CDR1 SGHRS, CDR2 YFSETQ. The DNA for the CDR3 is TGCGCCAGTACGGGGTCTGGCAATGAGCAGTTCTTC. This codes for CASTGSGNEQFF.

As DNA, the CDR3 is TGTGCCAGCAGTTTAGATCGGTTGAACACCGGGGAGCTGTTTTTT. It specifies CASSLDRLNTGELFF. This chain links TRBV27 with TRBJ2-2; D remains ambiguous. V dropped 2 bases and J dropped 1 base, with 8 bases sitting between them. Per the germline V gene, CDR1 is MNHEY and CDR2 is SMNVEV (reference sequence). The CDR3 is 15 amino acids.

J is TRBJ2-1 and V is TRBV12-3 or TRBV12-4; TRBD2 agrees at 9 bases. The closer fit of TRBJ2-7 to the DNA end suggests the J call may be wrong. The CDR3 loop spans 15 amino acids. CDR3 bases: TGTGCCAGCAGTTTCCGGCTAGCGGGATCCTACGAGCAGTACTTC. It encodes CASSFRLAGSYEQYF.

This clonotype occurred many times. Given a much more abundant clone one base away, this may be a read error. V is TRBV6-5 and J is TRBJ2-5; no clear D. Germline assignment: CDR1 MNHEY and CDR2 SVGAGI. CDR3 length: 15 residues. The ends were cut back, 0 bases at V and 1 base at J, with 9 bases in the middle. The CDR3: CASSYSAQAQETQYF. As DNA, the CDR3 is TGTGCCAGCAGTTACTCGGCCCAGGCCCAAGAGACCCAGTACTTC.

This chain links TRBV9 with TRBJ2-3, with 10 bases matching TRBD2. The CDR3 extends over 15 amino acids. CDR1 is SGDLS, CDR2 YYNGEE, per germline. J lost 2 bases, V lost 4 bases, and 4 bases had no gene match. CDR3 coding DNA: TGTGCCAGCAGCAAAACTAGCGGGGTCACAGATACGCAGTATTTT. Protein product: CASSKTSGVTDTQYF.

There are many counts of this clonotype. CDR3 sequence (DNA): TGTGCCAGCAGTCTCGGACTAGCGGGAGTCAAGACCCAGTACTTC. Its protein is CASSLGLAGVKTQYF. The rearrangement uses TRBV3-1 and TRBJ2-5, with 13 bases fitting TRBD2. Trimming took 6 bases from V and 6 from J; bases not matched to a gene: 7. The germline V gene encodes CDR1 LGHDT and CDR2 YNNKEL (reference sequence). This CDR3 has 15 residues.

This chain connects TRBV7-9 to TRBJ1-2, with a possible D match to TRBD1 (6 bases). Trimming pared 1 base from V and 5 bases from J, leaving 14 bases between. Germline V gives CDR1 SEHNR, CDR2 FQNEAQ (reference sequence). The length of the CDR3 is 15 residues. The CDR3 loop is CASSLDTGSAYGYTF. The CDR3 DNA sequence: TGTGCCAGCAGCTTAGACACAGGGAGCGCGTATGGCTACACCTTC. Filled out from reference TRBV7-9 and TRBJ1-2, the complete variable domain reads DTGVSQNPRHKITKRGQNVTFRCDPISEHNRLYWYRQTLGQGPEFLTYFQNEAQLEKSRLLSDRFSAERPKGSFSTLEIQRTEQGDSAMYLCASSLDTGSAYGYTFGSGTRLTVV.

As concerns this clonotype: A much larger clone differs from this one at a single base, so this may be a read error. The genes are TRBV5-1 and TRBJ2-7, with TRBD2 matching over 9 bases. This CDR3 contains 16 residues. Looked up from germline, CDR1 is SGHRS and CDR2 is YFSETQ. Unmatched junction bases numbered 12, after V lost 4 bases and J lost 4 bases. The chain's CDR3 is CASSASPVAGEYEQYF. Here the CDR3 DNA reads TGCGCCAGCAGCGCATCCCCTGTAGCGGGAGAATACGAGCAGTACTTC.

The chain recombines TRBV20-1 with TRBJ2-7; possibly TRBD2 for D (7 bases). The CDR3 contains 14 residues. CDR1 is DFQATT and CDR2 is SNEGSKA in the germline V gene (reference sequence). Trimming left V 1 base short and J 12 bases short, with 22 bases between. CDR3 residues: CSARVGGARETLYF. The CDR3 bases are TGCAGTGCTAGAGTAGGGGGGGCCCGAGAGACCCTGTACTTC.

There are a few counts of this clonotype. The chain employs TRBV29-1 and TRBJ1-1; D gene uncertain. Between the trimmed V and J ends, which lost 6 bases and 0 bases, there was a span of 8 bases. There are 12 residues in the CDR3. In germline, CDR1 is SQVTM, CDR2 ANQGSEA. The CDR3 loop is CSVIGLNTEAFF. The DNA for the CDR3 is TGCAGCGTGATCGGCCTGAACACTGAAGCTTTCTTT.

This clonotype was picked up a small number of times. The V and J genes are TRBV5-1 and TRBJ1-1; the D is unclear. The germline V gene encodes CDR1 SGHRS and CDR2 YFSETQ. V shed 1 base and J shed 7 bases, with 5 bases lying between them. This CDR3 contains 11 residues. DNA of the CDR3: TGCGCCAGCAGCTTGTACGGTGAAGCTTTCTTT. Its translation is CASSLYGEAFF.

This clonotype has at least ten counts. Mismatch with germline at one junction end may stem from a read error. The chain employs TRBV5-5 and TRBJ2-1; no clear D gene. CDR3 length: 11 amino acids. Germline V gene sequence: CDR1 SGHKS, CDR2 YYEKEE (reference sequence). CDR3 region: CASSFTPEEFF. The CDR3 nucleotides read TGTGCCAGCAGCTTTACACCTGAGGAGTTCTTC. Together with reference TRBV5-5 and TRBJ2-1, the CDR3 gives the full variable domain: DAGVTQSPTHLIKTRGQQVTLRCSPISGHKSVSWYQQVLGQGPQFIFQYYEKEERGRGNFPDRFSARQFPNYSSELNVNALLLGDSALYLCASSFTPEEFFGPGTRLTVL.

This clonotype has a count of ten or more. V and J are TRBV18 and TRBJ2-1, with D perhaps matching TRBD1 (6 bases). The CDR3 has 15 amino acids. In germline, CDR1 is KGHSH, CDR2 LQKENI. V lost 3 bases, J lost 5 bases, and 14 bases lay in between. CDR3 region: CASSPRTVNHNEQFF. The CDR3, as DNA: TGTGCCAGCTCACCCAGGACAGTTAACCACAATGAGCAGTTCTTC.

This clonotype was counted ten times or more. The V gene is TRBV4-1, the J gene TRBJ1-1, with D unclear. Germline V CDR1 and CDR2: MGHRA, YSYEKL. The CDR3 is made up of 16 amino acids. V gave up 4 bases and J gave up 4 bases, with 19 bases separating them. The CDR3 reads CASSPDSTWEFTEAFF. The CDR3, as DNA: TGCGCCAGCAGCCCGGATTCGACCTGGGAATTCACTGAAGCTTTCTTT.

As regards this clonotype: This may arise from a read error, as a much more abundant clone is one base away. The chain employs TRBV6-5 and TRBJ2-1; 11 bases are a match to TRBD2. The J call may not be correct, given that the DNA end is closer to TRBJ2-7. The CDR3 length is 16 residues. The V gene's germline CDR1 is MNHEY and CDR2 SVGAGI. CDR3 DNA: TGTGCCAACAGTTCACTAGCGGGGGCGATTTACAATGAGCAGTACTTC. It is translated as CANSSLAGAIYNEQYF.

This clonotype was observed at least ten times. CDR3 residues: CASSPSMDIQYF. DNA of the CDR3: TGCGCCAGCAGCCCGAGCATGGACATTCAGTACTTC. The chain joins TRBV5-1 to TRBJ2-4; D is unresolved. Trimming cost V 4 bases and J 8 bases, with 10 bases left between them. The CDR3 is 12 amino acids. Germline CDR1 and CDR2: SGHRS and YFSETQ. The whole variable domain, remainder taken from reference TRBV5-1 and TRBJ2-4, is KAGVTQTPRYLIKTRGQQVTLSCSPISGHRSVSWYQQTPGQGLQFLFEYFSETQRNKGNFPGRFSGRQFSNSRSEMNVSTLELGDSALYLCASSPSMDIQYFGAGTRLSVL.

The V call is TRBV29-1, the J call TRBJ2-1; 9 positions match TRBD2. From germline, CDR1 is SQVTM and CDR2 ANQGSEA. The J segment lost 7 bases and the V segment lost 3 bases, leaving 7 bases of the junction unmatched. CDR3 length equals 14 residues. The CDR3 spells CSVEWETSGNEQFF. As DNA, the CDR3 is TGCAGCGTTGAGTGGGAGACTAGCGGAAATGAGCAGTTCTTC.

This clonotype was recorded a few times. The chain links TRBV5-1 to TRBJ2-1, with D unclear. CDR1 and CDR2 from the germline V gene are SGHRS and YFSETQ. V was trimmed by 4 bases and J by 10 bases, leaving 18 bases between them. This CDR3 has 14 amino acids. CDR3 in DNA: TGCGCCAGCAGCAACCCCAGTGAGTCTGAAGAGCAGTTCTTC. Encoded protein: CASSNPSESEEQFF.